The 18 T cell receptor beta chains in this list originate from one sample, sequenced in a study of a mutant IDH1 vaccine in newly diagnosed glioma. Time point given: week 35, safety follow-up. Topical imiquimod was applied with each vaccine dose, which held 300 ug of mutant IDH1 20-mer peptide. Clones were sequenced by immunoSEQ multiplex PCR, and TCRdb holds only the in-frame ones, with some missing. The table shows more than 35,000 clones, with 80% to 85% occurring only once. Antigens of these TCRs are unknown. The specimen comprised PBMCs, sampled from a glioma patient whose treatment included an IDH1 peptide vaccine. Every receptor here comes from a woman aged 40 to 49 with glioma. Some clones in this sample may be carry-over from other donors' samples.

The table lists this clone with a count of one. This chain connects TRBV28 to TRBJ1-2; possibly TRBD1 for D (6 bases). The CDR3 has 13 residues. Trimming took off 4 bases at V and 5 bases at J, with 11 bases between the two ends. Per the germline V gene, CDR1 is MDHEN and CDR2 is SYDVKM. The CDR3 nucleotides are TGTGCCAGCAGTTCGGGACAAAAGTATGGCTACACCTTC. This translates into CASSSGQKYGYTF.

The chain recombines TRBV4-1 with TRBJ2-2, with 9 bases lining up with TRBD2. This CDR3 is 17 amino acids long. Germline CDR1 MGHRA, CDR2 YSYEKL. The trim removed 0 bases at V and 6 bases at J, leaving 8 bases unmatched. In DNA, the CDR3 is TGCGCCAGCAGCCAAGAAGGTCTTGCGGGAGGGGCCGGGGAGCTGTTTTTT. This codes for CASSQEGLAGGAGELFF.

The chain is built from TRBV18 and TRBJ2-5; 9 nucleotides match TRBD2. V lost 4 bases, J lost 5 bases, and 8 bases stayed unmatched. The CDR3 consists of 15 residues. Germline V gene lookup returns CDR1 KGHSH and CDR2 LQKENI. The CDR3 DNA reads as TGTGCCAGCTCACGAGCTAGCGGGACGGGGGAGACCCAGTACTTC. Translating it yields CASSRASGTGETQYF.

The CDR3 DNA is TGTGCCAGCAGCTCCCTGGGGTCTGAGCAGTTCTTC. Its translation is CASSSLGSEQFF. The rearrangement joins TRBV7-9 to TRBJ2-1; D gene uncertain. Trimming shortened V by 4 bases and J by 9 bases, and 10 bases separated the two germline ends. CDR1 SEHNR and CDR2 FQNEAQ come from the germline V gene (reference sequence). The CDR3 contains 12 residues.

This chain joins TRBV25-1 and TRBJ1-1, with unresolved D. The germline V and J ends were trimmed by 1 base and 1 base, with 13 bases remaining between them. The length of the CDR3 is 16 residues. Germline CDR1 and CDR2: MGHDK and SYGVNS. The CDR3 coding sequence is TGTGCCAGCAGTGAATCTGGAGGGAGCTGGAACACTGAAGCTTTCTTT. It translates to CASSESGGSWNTEAFF.

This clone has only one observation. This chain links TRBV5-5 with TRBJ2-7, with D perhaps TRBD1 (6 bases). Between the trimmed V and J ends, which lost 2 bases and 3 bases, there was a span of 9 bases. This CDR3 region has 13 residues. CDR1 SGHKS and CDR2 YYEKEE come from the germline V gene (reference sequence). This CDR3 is CASSFGGDYEQYF. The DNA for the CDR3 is TGTGCCAGCAGCTTTGGGGGCGACTACGAGCAGTACTTC.

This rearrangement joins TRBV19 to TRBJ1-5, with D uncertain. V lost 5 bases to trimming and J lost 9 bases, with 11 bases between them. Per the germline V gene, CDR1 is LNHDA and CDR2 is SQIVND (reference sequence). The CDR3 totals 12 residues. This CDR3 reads CASSLSPGPQHF. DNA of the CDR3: TGTGCCAGTAGTCTTTCTCCGGGGCCCCAGCATTTT.

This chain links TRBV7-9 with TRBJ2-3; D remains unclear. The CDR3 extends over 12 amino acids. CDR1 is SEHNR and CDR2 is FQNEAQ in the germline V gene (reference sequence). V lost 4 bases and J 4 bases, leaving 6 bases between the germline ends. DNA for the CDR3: TGTGCCAGCAGCTCCGAGGCAGATACGCAGTATTTT. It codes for CASSSEADTQYF.

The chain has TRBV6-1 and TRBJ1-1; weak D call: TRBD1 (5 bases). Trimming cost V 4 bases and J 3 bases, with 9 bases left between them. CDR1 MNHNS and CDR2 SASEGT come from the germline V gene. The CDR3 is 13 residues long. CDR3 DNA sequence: TGTGCCAGCAGTGGCAGGGAGGACACTGAAGCTTTCTTT. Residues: CASSGREDTEAFF.

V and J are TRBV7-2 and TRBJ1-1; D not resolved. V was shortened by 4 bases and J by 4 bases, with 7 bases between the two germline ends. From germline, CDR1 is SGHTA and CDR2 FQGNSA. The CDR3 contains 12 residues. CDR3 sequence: CASSSRGTEAFF. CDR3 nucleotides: TGTGCCAGCAGCTCACGGGGCACTGAAGCTTTCTTT.

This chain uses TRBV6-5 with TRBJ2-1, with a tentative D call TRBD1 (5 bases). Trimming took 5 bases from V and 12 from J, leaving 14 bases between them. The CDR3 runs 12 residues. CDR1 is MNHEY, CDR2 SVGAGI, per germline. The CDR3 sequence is CASSRRGVGQFF. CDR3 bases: TGTGCCAGCAGTCGAAGGGGTGTCGGGCAGTTCTTC.

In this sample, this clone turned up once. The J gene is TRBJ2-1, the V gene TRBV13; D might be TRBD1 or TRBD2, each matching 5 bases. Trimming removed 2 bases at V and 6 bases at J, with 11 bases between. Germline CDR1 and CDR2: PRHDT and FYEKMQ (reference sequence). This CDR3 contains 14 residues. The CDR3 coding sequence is TGTGCCAGCAGCTTAAGGGACCCTGGCAATGAGCAGTTCTTC. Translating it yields CASSLRDPGNEQFF.

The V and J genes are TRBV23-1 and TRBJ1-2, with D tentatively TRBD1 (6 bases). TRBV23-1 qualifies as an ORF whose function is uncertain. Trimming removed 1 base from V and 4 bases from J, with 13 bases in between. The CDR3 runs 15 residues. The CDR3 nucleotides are TGCGCCAGCAGTCAATACACAGGGAGGGCCTATGGCTACACCTTC. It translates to CASSQYTGRAYGYTF.

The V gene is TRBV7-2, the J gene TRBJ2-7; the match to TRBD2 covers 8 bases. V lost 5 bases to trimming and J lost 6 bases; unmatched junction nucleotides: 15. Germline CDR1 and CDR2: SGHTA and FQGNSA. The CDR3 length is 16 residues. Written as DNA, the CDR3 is TGTGCCAGCAGCATCCAACCTCCGGGACTAGTCTCCGAGCAGTACTTC. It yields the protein CASSIQPPGLVSEQYF.

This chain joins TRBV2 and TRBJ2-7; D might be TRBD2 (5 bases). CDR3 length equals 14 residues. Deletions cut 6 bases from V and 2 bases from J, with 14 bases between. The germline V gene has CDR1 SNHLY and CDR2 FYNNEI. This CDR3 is CASRGSSPTYEQYF. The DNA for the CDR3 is TGTGCCAGCAGGGGGTCTAGCCCTACCTACGAGCAGTACTTC. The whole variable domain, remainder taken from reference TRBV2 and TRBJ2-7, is EPEVTQTPSHQVTQMGQEVILRCVPISNHLYFYWYRQILGQKVEFLVSFYNNEISEKSEIFDDQFSVERPDGSNFTLKIRSTKLEDSAMYFCASRGSSPTYEQYFGPGTRLTVT.

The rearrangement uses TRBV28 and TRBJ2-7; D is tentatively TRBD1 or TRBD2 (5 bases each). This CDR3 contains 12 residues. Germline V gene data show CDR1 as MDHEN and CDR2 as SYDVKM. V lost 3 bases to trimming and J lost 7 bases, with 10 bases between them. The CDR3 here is CASSFGAFEQYF. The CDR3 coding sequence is TGTGCCAGCAGTTTCGGGGCCTTTGAGCAGTACTTC.

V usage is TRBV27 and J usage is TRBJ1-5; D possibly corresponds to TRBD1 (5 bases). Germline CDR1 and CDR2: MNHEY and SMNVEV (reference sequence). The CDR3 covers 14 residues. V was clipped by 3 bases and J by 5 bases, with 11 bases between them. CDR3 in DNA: TGTGCCAGCAGTTTGGGGGGGTCGGATCAGCCCCAGCATTTT. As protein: CASSLGGSDQPQHF.

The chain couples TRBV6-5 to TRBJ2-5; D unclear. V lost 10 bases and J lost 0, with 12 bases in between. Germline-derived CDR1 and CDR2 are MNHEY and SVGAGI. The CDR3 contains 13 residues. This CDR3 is CATGPRYQETQYF. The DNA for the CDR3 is TGTGCCACCGGACCACGGTACCAAGAGACCCAGTACTTC.